This T cell receptor (beta chain) was profiled in a study of blood T cell repertoires in COVID-19. Study-wide background: Nucleic acid was either cDNA or gDNA, and it came from T cells, B-cell-depleted T cells, or PBMCs.

This CDR3 region has 18 residues. CDR1 and CDR2 from the germline V gene are MNHEY and SMNVEV (reference sequence). With 5 bases clipped from V and 6 bases from J, the junction kept 11 bases outside the gene matches. The repertoire was sequenced with immunoSEQ multiplex PCR; TCRdb's copy has only in-frame clones and lacks some. The repertoire holds tens of thousands of clones, with approximately 90% as singletons. The source of this sequence is a human donor in a cohort sampled during active COVID-19. V is TRBV27 and J is TRBJ2-1; 15 bases are a match to TRBD2. The sequenced material came from peripheral blood. The CDR3 nucleotides are TGTGCCAGCAGTCAAAGGACTAGCGGGAGGGCTCGGGGCAATGAGCAGTTCTTC. Protein sequence: CASSQRTSGRARGNEQFF.